A single TCR beta chain is shown here with its context. Its target is not known. The CDR3 is 15 residues long. The germline V gene encodes CDR1 LNHDA and CDR2 SQIVND (reference sequence). V was pared by 3 bases and J by 7 bases, with 8 bases of the junction left unmatched. This sample was taken from a study of T cells in tuberculosis. General study findings and limits: Samples were chosen by availability of cryopreserved specimens. Smaller distances to GMM-specific TCRs suggested their expansion in active tuberculosis.

Time point meaning: new active TB diagnosis, blood taken before or within 7 days of starting treatment. Measured with immunoSEQ multiplex PCR; TCRdb has only the in-frame clones, and not every one. The sample lists some 31,000 clones, 90% to 95% seen once, with 6.8% in the top ten. This TCR came from an adult with tuberculosis. This rearrangement joins TRBV19 to TRBJ2-1, with 8 positions matching TRBD2. Sequencing was performed on PBMCs, taken at tuberculosis diagnosis. The CDR3 DNA reads TGTGCCAGTAGTATTAAAGCGGGAGCAAGTAATGAGCAGTTCTTC. It is translated as CASSIKAGASNEQFF.